Given below is one T cell receptor (beta chain) in context. Its specificity is unknown. The sample belongs to a study of beta chain features in type 1 diabetes. Study results and limitations: Healthy donors had naive, central memory and Treg TCRB repertoires that appeared less similar than those seen among patients. PCR could preferentially amplify shorter templates, alike in patients and controls. In every one of the four CD4+ subsets, TCRB CDR3s were moderately but significantly shorter in Type 1 diabetes patients. There were fewer insertions and more deletions at the VDJ junctions of type 1 diabetes patients.

Germline assignment: CDR1 SGHNT and CDR2 YYREEE (reference sequence). There are 16 residues in the CDR3. J gave up 5 bases and V 4 bases, and 9 bases lay outside the gene matches. Investigators reverse transcribed all isolated RNA, so they sequenced expressed TCRB transcripts. This table comes from immunoSEQ multiplex PCR, and its TCRdb copy is limited to in-frame clones, with some not included. The table records thousands of clones, about 84% of them present only once. The clonotype originates from a woman aged 18-30 years in good health. The chain joins TRBV5-4 to TRBJ2-1; 10 positions match TRBD2. The sample was Tregs from blood. The CDR3, as DNA: TGTGCCAGCAGCCGCCTAACGGGACTAGCGAACAATGAGCAGTTCTTC. Encoded protein: CASSRLTGLANNEQFF.